What follows is one T cell receptor beta chain and its context. The data stem from a study of T-cell memory formation after mild COVID-19. Study-wide background: For the most part, TCR clusters were specific to one donor.

The germline V gene has CDR1 SEHNR and CDR2 FQNEAQ (reference sequence). The CDR3 contains 13 residues. V was cut by 5 bases and J by 5 bases, with 11 bases left in between. Constant-segment primers served in 5'RACE that generated TCR alpha and TCR beta cDNA libraries bearing sample barcodes and UMIs. MiXCR, run by TCRdb on the 5' RACE reads, gives a single entry per CDR3 protein. The sample consists of about 350,000 distinct CDR3 sequences, roughly 15% of them appearing once. Source material: PBMCs or a T cell subset sorted from them (not recorded which). This TCR came from a man between 18 and 29 years old who had mild COVID-19 (a few samples of this study predate the infection). Cell type and time point are not known. The rearrangement joins TRBV7-9 to TRBJ2-3, with D possibly matching TRBD1 (6 bases). The CDR3 region has the DNA TGTGCCAGCAGCGGAGGACAGATAGATACGCAGTATTTT. Its protein is CASSGGQIDTQYF.